The entry below gives a single TCR beta chain sequence along with its context. PCR primers comprised 60 Vbeta and 13 Jbeta primers. The protocol was immunoSEQ multiplex PCR, while the TCRdb copy is restricted to in-frame clones and leaves out a portion. The data show under 100,000 clones, under 80% seen once. The sample originates from a study of cytomegalovirus exposure and HLA in healthy donors. V gave up 1 base and J gave up 3 bases, with 13 bases separating them. CDR1 is SGHVS and CDR2 is FQNEAQ in the germline V gene. The CDR3 length is 15 residues. The chain combines TRBV7-8 with TRBJ2-7; tentatively, D is TRBD2 (5 bases). The specimen was PBMCs. This TCR was sampled from a young man in good health and CMV-seropositive. This CDR3 reads CASSLDSWESYEQYF. In DNA form, the CDR3 reads TGTGCCAGCAGCTTAGACTCGTGGGAGAGCTACGAGCAGTACTTC.